These 15 T cell receptor beta chains came from one sample sequenced in a study of T cell repertoires in cytomegalovirus infection. Using its own MiXCR run on the reads, TCRdb lists one record per CDR3 protein. The profile shows approximately 320,000 distinct CDR3 sequences, more than 9% of them singletons. Sequenced material: PBMCs. These receptors originate from a human donor in good health (CMV status not recorded). Some clones in this sample may be carry-over from other donors' samples.

This clonotype was seen many times. The chain uses TRBV7-2 and TRBJ1-4; a weak D match, TRBD1 (5 bases). V was shortened by 7 bases and J by 8 bases, with 17 bases between the two germline ends. Germline CDR1 reads SGHTA; CDR2 reads FQGNSA. The CDR3 is made up of 14 amino acids. The CDR3 region is CASTRRRGREKLFF. CDR3 sequence (DNA): TGTGCCAGCACCCGGCGGAGGGGCAGGGAAAAACTGTTTTTT.

This clonotype was found many times. The J gene is TRBJ1-1, the V gene TRBV25-1; no firm D call. The CDR3 sequence is 17 residues long. The V and J ends lost 2 bases and 5 bases respectively, with 21 bases between them. Germline V gene sequence: CDR1 MGHDK, CDR2 SYGVNS. The CDR3 DNA sequence: TGTGCCAGCAGTGAAAAGGATGGCTGGGGAGACGTGACTGAAGCTTTCTTT. This sequence encodes CASSEKDGWGDVTEAFF. The full variable domain, completed using reference TRBV25-1 and TRBJ1-1, is EADIYQTPRYLVIGTGKKITLECSQTMGHDKMYWYQQDPGMELHLIHYSYGVNSTEKGDLSSESTVSRIRTEHFPLTLESARPSHTSQYLCASSEKDGWGDVTEAFFGQGTRLTVV.

This clonotype was picked up a small number of times. The rearrangement uses TRBV6-2 or TRBV6-3 and TRBJ1-2; 9 positions match TRBD1. Trimming took 6 bases from V and 7 from J; bases not matched to a gene: 6. This CDR3 region has 13 residues. CDR1 is MNHEY, CDR2 SVGEGT, per germline. The CDR3 here is CASRTGGDFGYTF. CDR3 sequence (DNA): TGTGCCAGCAGAACAGGGGGCGATTTTGGCTACACCTTC.

This clonotype was seen many times. This chain uses TRBV7-2 with TRBJ1-1; no clear D. The CDR3 runs 11 residues. V dropped 8 bases and J dropped 6 bases, with 10 bases sitting between them. CDR1 and CDR2 (germline): SGHTA, FQGNSA. The CDR3 sequence is CASVAHAEAFF. CDR3 in DNA: TGTGCCAGCGTCGCGCACGCTGAAGCTTTCTTT.

This clonotype occurred many times. V is TRBV7-2 and J is TRBJ2-1, with D perhaps TRBD1 or TRBD2 (5 bases each). Germline V gives CDR1 SGHTA, CDR2 FQGNSA. Trimming removed 2 bases from V and 2 bases from J, with 10 bases in between. The CDR3 length is 15 residues. The CDR3 coding sequence is TGTGCCAGCAGCTTAAACGGGGACGCCTACAATGAGCAGTTCTTC. This translates into CASSLNGDAYNEQFF.

The table lists this clonotype with many counts. The V call is TRBV7-6, the J call TRBJ2-1; D remains ambiguous. CDR3 length: 15 amino acids. Germline-derived CDR1 and CDR2 are SGHVS and FNYEAQ. Trimming took 5 bases from V and 0 from J, leaving 11 bases between them. This CDR3 is CASSPSVLSYNEQFF. Written as DNA, the CDR3 is TGTGCCAGCAGCCCCTCGGTGCTCTCCTACAATGAGCAGTTCTTC.

The V gene is TRBV28, the J gene TRBJ2-7; D ambiguous. V shed 8 bases and J shed 11 bases, with 19 bases lying between them. Germline values: CDR1 MDHEN, CDR2 SYDVKM. The CDR3 sequence is 12 residues long. CDR3 DNA sequence: TGTGCCAGCGGTTGGGGTGACTTTAGGAAGTACTTC. Translation: CASGWGDFRKYF.

This sequence joins TRBV7-9 and TRBJ2-3; 10 bases match TRBD2. Per the germline V gene, CDR1 is SEHNR and CDR2 is FQNEAQ (reference sequence). V was clipped by 8 bases and J by 0 bases; unmatched bases: 2. The CDR3 totals 14 residues. The DNA of the CDR3 is TGTGCCAGCGGACTAGCGGCAAGCACAGATACGCAGTATTTT. Its protein product is CASGLAASTDTQYF. Filled out from reference TRBV7-9 and TRBJ2-3, the complete variable domain reads DTGVSQNPRHKITKRGQNVTFRCDPISEHNRLYWYRQTLGQGPEFLTYFQNEAQLEKSRLLSDRFSAERPKGSFSTLEIQRTEQGDSAMYLCASGLAASTDTQYFGPGTRLTVL.

This clonotype was counted ten times or more. The chain has TRBV7-2 and TRBJ1-2; D not certain. CDR1 is SGHTA, CDR2 FQGNSA, per germline. The CDR3 extends over 15 amino acids. With 1 base removed from V and 3 bases from J, the gap between germline ends came to 12 bases. Here the CDR3 reads CASSLGLSGYYGYTF. CDR3 sequence (DNA): TGTGCCAGCAGCTTAGGTCTTTCGGGGTACTATGGCTACACCTTC.

On this clonotype: Given the absence of the conserved phenylalanine or tryptophan at the CDR3 end, a read error is likely. The J gene is TRBJ2-3, the V gene TRBV28; 8 positions match TRBD1. Trimming removed 2 bases from V and 1 base from J; junction bases left unmatched: 5. Germline CDR1 reads MDHEN; CDR2 reads SYDVKM. This CDR3 is built from 16 residues. The CDR3 sequence is CASSLDSGGRTDTQYY. The CDR3 DNA reads as TGTGCCAGCAGTTTAGATTCAGGGGGCCGCACAGATACGCAGTATTAT.

The J gene is TRBJ2-1, the V gene TRBV27, with 9 bases matching TRBD2. The V and J ends lost 2 bases and 6 bases, in that order; junction bases with no gene match: 5. In germline, CDR1 is MNHEY, CDR2 SMNVEV (reference sequence). This CDR3 is built from 15 residues. The CDR3 DNA sequence: TGTGCCAGCAGTTTAGTTGCGGGGGGGCTCAATGAGCAGTTCTTC. It translates to CASSLVAGGLNEQFF.

The chain joins TRBV12-3 or TRBV12-4 to TRBJ1-4, with TRBD1 identical over 9 bases. CDR3 length: 15 amino acids. V lost 5 bases to trimming and J lost 6 bases; unmatched junction nucleotides: 7. In DNA, the CDR3 is TGTGCCAGCAGTCCCGGGGACAGGGCGGATGAAAAACTGTTTTTT. It is translated as CASSPGDRADEKLFF.

This clonotype appeared a few times. The chain couples TRBV2 to TRBJ1-1, with a possible D match to TRBD1 (6 bases). With 7 bases removed from V and 5 bases from J, the gap between germline ends came to 14 bases. The CDR3 sequence is 13 residues long. Germline V lookup: CDR1 SNHLY, CDR2 FYNNEI. CDR3 nucleotides: TGTGCCAGCAAAGGCAGGGGTTTGACTGAAGCTTTCTTT. Encoded protein: CASKGRGLTEAFF.

The V call is TRBV7-4, the J call TRBJ2-3; D is ambiguous. The CDR3 contains 13 residues. V shed 5 bases and J shed 5 bases, with 11 bases lying between them. Germline-derived CDR1 and CDR2 are SGHVT and SQSDAQ. The CDR3 protein is CASSGVYRDTQYF. The CDR3 DNA follows: TGTGCCAGCAGCGGTGTGTACAGAGATACGCAGTATTTT.

The CDR3 here is CASSLGEDEQFF. Written as DNA, the CDR3 is TGTGCCAGCAGCCTGGGGGAGGATGAGCAGTTCTTC. This chain links TRBV7-6 with TRBJ2-1; TRBD2 might be the D (6 bases). From germline, CDR1 is SGHVS and CDR2 FNYEAQ. This CDR3 region has 12 residues. V lost 5 bases and J lost 8, with 10 bases in between.